Shown below are 14 T cell receptor beta chains from a single sample sequenced in a study of cytomegalovirus exposure and HLA in healthy donors (dated by TCRdb to 2016 to 2017). Libraries came from the immunoSEQ multiplex PCR assay. For the multiplex PCR, a mixture combining 60 forward primers for TCR Vbeta segments and 13 reverse primers for TCR Jbeta segments was used. The immuneACCESS repertoire file appears here via TCRdb, limited to in-frame rearrangements. These files lack a portion of the clones; in checked studies, under half of the deficit traces to unresolved V genes, and the cause of the others is not known. This sample has approximately 140,000 clones in its table, and over 70% of those were observed once. Around 1.5% of the sample is held by the ten biggest clonotypes. Sequencing was done on a sample of PBMCs. These receptors were taken from a woman aged 18-35 years in good health and CMV-seronegative.

CDR3 sequence (DNA): TGTGCCAGCAGCTCTAGCGGGAGGCGGTACAATGAGCAGTTCTTC. Its protein product is CASSSSGRRYNEQFF. This chain uses TRBV7-9 with TRBJ2-1, with TRBD2 identical over 11 bases. With V trimmed by 4 bases and J by 4 bases, 3 bases remained unmatched. Germline V lookup: CDR1 SEHNR, CDR2 FQNEAQ (reference sequence). This CDR3 region has 15 residues.

This clone was seen more than once but under ten times. The V gene is TRBV11-2, the J gene TRBJ2-1, with D tentatively TRBD2 (5 bases). This CDR3 contains 15 residues. CDR1 and CDR2 from the germline V gene are SGHAT and FQNNGV. V was cut by 1 base and J by 9 bases, with 16 bases left in between. Written as DNA, the CDR3 is TGTGCCAGCAGCTTAGCGGACTTTGCTTCTACTGAGCAGTTCTTC. It is translated as CASSLADFASTEQFF.

This chain links TRBV19 with TRBJ1-4; tentative D call: TRBD1 (5 bases). The CDR3 is made up of 14 amino acids. V was shortened by 6 bases and J by 7 bases, with 15 bases between the two germline ends. Germline V gene data show CDR1 as LNHDA and CDR2 as SQIVND (reference sequence). The CDR3 loop reads CASSTRGLGEKLFF. Here the CDR3 DNA reads TGTGCCAGTAGCACAAGGGGATTGGGTGAAAAACTGTTTTTT.

The chain recombines TRBV5-1 with TRBJ1-3; 8 bases line up with TRBD1. Germline loops: CDR1 SGHRS, CDR2 YFSETQ. The CDR3 has 14 residues. V shed 4 bases, J shed 9 bases, and the junction held 9 bases outside the gene matches. The CDR3 here is CASSPGQGGSTIYF. The CDR3 bases are TGCGCCAGCAGCCCCGGACAGGGAGGTAGCACCATATATTTT.

The chain couples TRBV20-1 to TRBJ2-1; the D gene is possibly TRBD2 (5 bases). Germline V gene data show CDR1 as DFQATT and CDR2 as SNEGSKA (reference sequence). Deletions cut 5 bases from V and 10 bases from J, with 12 bases between. The CDR3 covers 11 residues. CDR3 residues: CSAVAWEEQFF. The CDR3 nucleotides are TGCAGTGCTGTAGCGTGGGAAGAGCAGTTCTTC.

This chain joins TRBV6-4 and TRBJ2-5, with D maybe TRBD2 (5 bases). CDR3 size: 15 residues. From germline, CDR1 is MRHNA and CDR2 SNTAGT. CDR3 DNA: TGTGACCCGGGCGGGCGGCGGGCGTACCAAGAGACCCAGTACTTC. Its protein product is CDPGGRRAYQETQYF.

V usage is TRBV7-6 and J usage is TRBJ1-4, with D maybe TRBD1 (5 bases). CDR1 and CDR2 from the germline V gene are SGHVS and FNYEAQ. This CDR3 region has 15 residues. V lost 5 bases and J 6 bases, leaving 16 bases between the germline ends. In nucleotides, the CDR3 is TGTGCCAGCAGCCCCGGGGGGGTCCCGGATGAAAAACTGTTTTTT. This encodes CASSPGGVPDEKLFF. The full variable domain, with the rest looked up from reference TRBV7-6 and TRBJ1-4, is GAGVSQSPRYKVTKRGQDVALRCDPISGHVSLYWYRQALGQGPEFLTYFNYEAQQDKSGLPNDRFSAERPEGSISTLTIQRTEQRDSAMYRCASSPGGVPDEKLFFGSGTQLSVL.

The genes are TRBV6-4 and TRBJ2-1; 7 bases align to TRBD2. After removal of 2 bases from V and 8 bases from J, the junction contained 3 bases not matched to a gene. Germline V CDR1 and CDR2: MRHNA, SNTAGT. The CDR3 sequence is 13 residues long. CDR3 protein: CASSDSGIDEQFF. CDR3 bases: TGTGCCAGCAGTGACAGCGGGATCGATGAGCAGTTCTTC.

This rearrangement joins TRBV7-9 to TRBJ2-1; TRBD2 matches 12 bases. Germline V lookup: CDR1 SEHNR, CDR2 FQNEAQ (reference sequence). J gave up 8 bases and V 0 bases, and 5 bases lay outside the gene matches. The CDR3 is 16 amino acids. CDR3 in amino acids: CASSLAPSGRAHEQFF. The CDR3 DNA follows: TGTGCCAGCAGCTTAGCGCCTAGCGGGAGGGCCCATGAGCAGTTCTTC.

The chain joins TRBV7-9 to TRBJ1-3; 8 nucleotides match TRBD1. The V gene's germline CDR1 is SEHNR and CDR2 FQNEAQ (reference sequence). V dropped 5 bases and J dropped 0; count of bases not matched to a gene: 12. CDR3 size: 18 residues. CDR3 protein: CASSRTGILPSSGNTIYF. The CDR3 bases are TGTGCCAGCAGCCGGACAGGGATCCTACCGAGCTCTGGAAACACCATATATTTT.

This clone has a handful of counts. The rearrangement joins TRBV30 to TRBJ1-2; no definite D call. Trimming shortened V by 0 bases and J by 2 bases, and 10 bases separated the two germline ends. Per the germline V gene, CDR1 is GTSNPN and CDR2 is SVGIG (reference sequence). CDR3 length equals 14 residues. DNA of the CDR3: TGTGCCTGGAGTGTATTGGGAGGGAACTATGGCTACACCTTC. Translated, it gives CAWSVLGGNYGYTF.

This sequence joins TRBV5-1 and TRBJ1-1; no clear D. The CDR3 consists of 14 residues. The germline V gene encodes CDR1 SGHRS and CDR2 YFSETQ. V was shortened by 4 bases and J by 1 base, with 11 bases between the two germline ends. CDR3 bases: TGCGCCAGCAGCCTGGGGAGGGAGAACACTGAAGCTTTCTTT. This codes for CASSLGRENTEAFF.

The rearrangement joins TRBV5-8 to TRBJ1-5; the D is unclear. V shed 4 bases and J shed 2 bases, with 19 bases lying between them. The CDR3 runs 17 residues. Germline values: CDR1 SGHTS, CDR2 YDEGEE. CDR3 bases: TGTGCCAGCAGCCCGGAGTCCGATTCGGGAGGCAATCAGCCCCAGCATTTT. Encoded protein: CASSPESDSGGNQPQHF.

The count of this clone is one. The V gene is TRBV2, the J gene TRBJ1-2, with D uncertain. With 2 bases removed from V and 1 base from J, the gap between germline ends came to 11 bases. This CDR3 has 15 residues. Germline V gene data show CDR1 as SNHLY and CDR2 as FYNNEI. The CDR3 loop is CASSELRPLNYGYTF. The CDR3 coding sequence is TGTGCCAGCAGTGAACTGAGGCCCCTTAACTATGGCTACACCTTC.